This TCR beta chain emerged from a study of OX40 agonist ivuxolimab in advanced cancers. Germline CDR1 and CDR2: SGHAT and FQNNGV. V was cut by 0 bases and J by 9 bases, with 18 bases left in between. The CDR3 contains 16 residues. Sequenced by immunoSEQ multiplex PCR; TCRdb stores in-frame clones only, minus some. This sample has fewer than 85,000 clones, with 86% found just once. The chain is built from TRBV11-2 and TRBJ2-1; D not certain. Sequences were derived from CD4+ or CD8+ T cells sorted from blood, sampled in a trial of the OX40 agonist ivuxolimab. The sequence was obtained from an adult with an advanced solid tumor such as melanoma, head and neck, liver or kidney cancer. CDR3 DNA sequence: TGTGCCAGCAGCTTAGATTATGGGCTAGAAGTAGGTGAGCAGTTCTTC. Its protein is CASSLDYGLEVGEQFF.